This TCR beta chain was identified in a study of sequential checkpoint blockade in melanoma. The trim removed 0 bases at V and 3 bases at J, leaving 6 bases unmatched. This CDR3 has 17 residues. Germline V gene lookup returns CDR1 SEHNR and CDR2 FQNEAQ (reference sequence). Treatment here: randomized to nivolumab then ipilimumab (arm A) or the reverse (arm B). Patients had received no earlier DNA-damaging chemotherapy. The repertoire was sequenced with immunoSEQ multiplex PCR; TCRdb's copy has only in-frame clones and lacks some. The repertoire has about 9,100 clones, around 79% of them found once; the top ten carry roughly 20%.

The receptor comes from a human donor with melanoma. The J gene is TRBJ2-2, the V gene TRBV7-9; 8 bases agree with TRBD2. The source material was CD8+ T cells sorted from blood (inferred from file names), sampled from a patient given nivolumab and ipilimumab in sequence. The chain's CDR3 is CASSLASVAGHTGELFF. The CDR3 nucleotides are TGTGCCAGCAGCTTAGCGTCAGTAGCGGGACACACCGGGGAGCTGTTTTTT.